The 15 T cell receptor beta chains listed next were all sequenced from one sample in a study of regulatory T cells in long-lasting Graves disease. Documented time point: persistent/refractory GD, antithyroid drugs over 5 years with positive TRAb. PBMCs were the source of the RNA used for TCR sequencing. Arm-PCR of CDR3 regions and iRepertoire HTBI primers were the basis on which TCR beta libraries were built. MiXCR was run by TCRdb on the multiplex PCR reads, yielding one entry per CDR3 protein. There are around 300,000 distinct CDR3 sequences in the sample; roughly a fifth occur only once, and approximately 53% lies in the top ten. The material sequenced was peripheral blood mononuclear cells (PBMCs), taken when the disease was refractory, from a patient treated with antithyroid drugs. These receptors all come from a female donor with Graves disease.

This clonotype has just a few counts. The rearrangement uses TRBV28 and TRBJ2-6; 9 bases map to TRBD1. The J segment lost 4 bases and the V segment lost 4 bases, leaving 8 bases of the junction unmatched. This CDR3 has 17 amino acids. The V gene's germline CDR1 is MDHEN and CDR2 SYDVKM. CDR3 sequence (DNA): TGTGCCAGCAGTTCGGGACAGGGCTATTCAGGGGCCAACGTCCTGACTTTC. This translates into CASSSGQGYSGANVLTF.

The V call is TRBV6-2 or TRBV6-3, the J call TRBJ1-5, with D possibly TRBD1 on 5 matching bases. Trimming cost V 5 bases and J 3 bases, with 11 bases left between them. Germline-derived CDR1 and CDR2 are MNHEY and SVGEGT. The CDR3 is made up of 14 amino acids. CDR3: CASSLGTFNQPQHF. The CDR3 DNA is TGTGCCAGCAGTCTCGGGACCTTCAATCAGCCCCAGCATTTT.

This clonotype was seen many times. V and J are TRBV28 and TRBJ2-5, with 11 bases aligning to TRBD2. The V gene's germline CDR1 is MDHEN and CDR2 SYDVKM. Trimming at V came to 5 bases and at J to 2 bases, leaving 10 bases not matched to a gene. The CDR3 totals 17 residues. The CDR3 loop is CASSPTLTSGKQETQYF. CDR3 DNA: TGTGCCAGCAGTCCAACCTTGACTAGCGGGAAACAAGAGACCCAGTACTTC.

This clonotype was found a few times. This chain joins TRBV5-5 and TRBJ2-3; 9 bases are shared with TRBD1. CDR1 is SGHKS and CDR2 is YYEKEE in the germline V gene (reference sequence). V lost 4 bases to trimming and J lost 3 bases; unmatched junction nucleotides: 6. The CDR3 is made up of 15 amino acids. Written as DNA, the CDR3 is TGTGCCAGCAGCGTGGACAGGGGTATAACAGATACGCAGTATTTT. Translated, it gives CASSVDRGITDTQYF.

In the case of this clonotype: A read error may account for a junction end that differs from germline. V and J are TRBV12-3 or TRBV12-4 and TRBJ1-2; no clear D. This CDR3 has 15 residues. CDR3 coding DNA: TGTGCCAGCAGTTTTTTCACCGGAGATAACTATGGCTGCACCTTC. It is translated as CASSFFTGDNYGCTF.

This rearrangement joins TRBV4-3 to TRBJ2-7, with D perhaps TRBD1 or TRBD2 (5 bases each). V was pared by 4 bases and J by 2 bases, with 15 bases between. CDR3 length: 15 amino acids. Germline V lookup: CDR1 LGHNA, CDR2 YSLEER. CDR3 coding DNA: TGCGCCAGCAGCCGTGACCGGGACGGACCCTACGAGCAGTACTTC. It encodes CASSRDRDGPYEQYF.

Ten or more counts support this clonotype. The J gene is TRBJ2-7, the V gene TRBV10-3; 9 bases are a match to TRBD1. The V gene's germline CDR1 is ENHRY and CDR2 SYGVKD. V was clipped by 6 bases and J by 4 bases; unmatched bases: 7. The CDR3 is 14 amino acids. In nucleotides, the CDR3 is TGTGCCATCAGCTCTCCGGGACAGGGTTACGAGCAGTACTTC. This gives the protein CAISSPGQGYEQYF.

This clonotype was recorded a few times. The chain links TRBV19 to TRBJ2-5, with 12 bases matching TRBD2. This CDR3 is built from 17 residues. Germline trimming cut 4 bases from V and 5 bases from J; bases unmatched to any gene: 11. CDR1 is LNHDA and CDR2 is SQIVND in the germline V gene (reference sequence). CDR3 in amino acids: CASSRPSPTSGSETQYF. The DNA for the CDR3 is TGTGCCAGTAGTAGGCCGAGCCCGACTAGCGGGAGCGAGACCCAGTACTTC.

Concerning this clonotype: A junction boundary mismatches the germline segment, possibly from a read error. Here the CDR3 DNA reads TGCAGCGTTGAAGAGTTGGCAGGGCGCTCTGGGGTCAACGTCCTGACTTTC. Protein: CSVEELAGRSGVNVLTF. The chain links TRBV29-1 to TRBJ2-6, with a weak D call TRBD1 (5 bases). This CDR3 has 17 residues. Germline V gene sequence: CDR1 SQVTM, CDR2 ANQGSEA.

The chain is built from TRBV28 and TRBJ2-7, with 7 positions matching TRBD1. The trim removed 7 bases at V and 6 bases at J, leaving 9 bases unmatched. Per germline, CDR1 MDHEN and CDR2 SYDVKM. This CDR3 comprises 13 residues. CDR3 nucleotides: TGTGCCAGCAAGGGGACAGCCCTCAGCGAGCAGTACTTC. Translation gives CASKGTALSEQYF.

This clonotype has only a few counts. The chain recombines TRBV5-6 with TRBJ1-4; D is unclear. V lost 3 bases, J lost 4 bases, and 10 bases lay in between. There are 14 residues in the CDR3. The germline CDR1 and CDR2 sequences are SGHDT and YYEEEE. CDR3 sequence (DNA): TGTGCCAGCAGCTACCGGACGGGTAATGAAAAACTGTTTTTT. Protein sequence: CASSYRTGNEKLFF.

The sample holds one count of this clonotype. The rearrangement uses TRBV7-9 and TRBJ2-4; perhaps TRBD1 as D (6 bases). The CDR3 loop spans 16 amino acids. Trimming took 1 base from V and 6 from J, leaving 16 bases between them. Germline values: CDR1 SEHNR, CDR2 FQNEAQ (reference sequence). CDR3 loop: CASSLVDRFGVNIQYF. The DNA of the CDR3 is TGTGCCAGCAGCTTAGTGGACAGATTTGGGGTAAACATTCAGTACTTC.

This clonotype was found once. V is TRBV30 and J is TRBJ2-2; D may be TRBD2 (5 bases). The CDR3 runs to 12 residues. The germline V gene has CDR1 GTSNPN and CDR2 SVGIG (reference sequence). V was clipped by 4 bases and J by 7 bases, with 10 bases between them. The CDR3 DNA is TGTGCCTGGACTGAGGCGGGCGGGGAGCTGTTTTTT. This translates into CAWTEAGGELFF.

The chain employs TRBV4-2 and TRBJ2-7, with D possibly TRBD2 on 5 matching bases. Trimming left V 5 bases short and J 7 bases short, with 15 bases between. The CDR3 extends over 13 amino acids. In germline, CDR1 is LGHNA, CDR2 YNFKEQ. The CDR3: CASSAVAFEEQYF. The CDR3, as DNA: TGTGCCAGCAGCGCGGTAGCGTTTGAAGAGCAGTACTTC.

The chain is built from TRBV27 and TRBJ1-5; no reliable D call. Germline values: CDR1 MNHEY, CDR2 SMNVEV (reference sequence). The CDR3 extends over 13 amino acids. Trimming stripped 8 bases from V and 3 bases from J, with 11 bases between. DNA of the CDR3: TGTGCCAGCTCTCGGACCCTCAATCAGCCCCAGCATTTT. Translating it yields CASSRTLNQPQHF.